This T cell receptor beta chain comes out of a study of blood T cell repertoires in COVID-19. CDR1 and CDR2 (germline): SGHNT, YYREEE (reference sequence). J gave up 5 bases and V 4 bases, and 5 bases lay outside the gene matches. This CDR3 has 13 amino acids. Original analysis: Reference gene primer amplification gave nucleated cell count estimates. TCRdb keeps only in-frame clones here, not all; method: immunoSEQ multiplex PCR. V, J and clone size are taken as reported in that table, and D and trimming were inferred from the DNA itself. The sample includes under 300,000 clones, about 80% of them seen just once.

This sequence joins TRBV5-4 and TRBJ1-2, with 7 bases matching TRBD1. This TCR derives from a man aged 25 to 40 who had recovered from COVID-19. The specimen sequenced was peripheral blood. DNA for the CDR3: TGTGCCAGCAGCCCTCCGGGACAGTATGGCTACACCTTC. It is translated as CASSPPGQYGYTF.